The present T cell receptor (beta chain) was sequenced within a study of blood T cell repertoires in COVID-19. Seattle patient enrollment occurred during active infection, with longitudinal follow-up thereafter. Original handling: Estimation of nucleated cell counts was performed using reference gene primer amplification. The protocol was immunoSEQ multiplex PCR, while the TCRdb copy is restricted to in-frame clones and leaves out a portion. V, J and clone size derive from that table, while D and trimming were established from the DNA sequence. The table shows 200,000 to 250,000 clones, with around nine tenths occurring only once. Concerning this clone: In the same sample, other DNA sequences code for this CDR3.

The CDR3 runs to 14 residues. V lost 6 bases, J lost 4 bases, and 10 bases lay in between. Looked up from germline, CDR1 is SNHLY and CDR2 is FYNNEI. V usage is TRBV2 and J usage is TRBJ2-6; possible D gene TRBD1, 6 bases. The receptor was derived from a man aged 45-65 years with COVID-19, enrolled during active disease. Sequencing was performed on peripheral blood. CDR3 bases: TGTGCCAGCAGCGGGACATCCGGGGCCAACGTCCTGACTTTC. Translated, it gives CASSGTSGANVLTF.